Reported below is one TCR beta chain. The data were taken from a study of blood T cell repertoires in COVID-19. The CDR3 is made up of 16 amino acids. Germline V gives CDR1 MNHEY, CDR2 SVGAGI. Unmatched junction bases numbered 5, after V lost 0 bases and J lost 7 bases. This table comes from immunoSEQ multiplex PCR, and its TCRdb copy is limited to in-frame clones, with some not included. The data hold approximately 100,000 clones, with approximately 80% observed a single time. The receptor comes from a human donor in a cohort sampled during active COVID-19. The chain joins TRBV6-5 to TRBJ2-1, with 11 bases identical to TRBD2. The sample taken for sequencing was peripheral blood. In nucleotides, the CDR3 is TGTGCCAGCAGTTACTCCCCGGGACTAGCGGAAAATGAGCAGTTCTTC. Translated, it gives CASSYSPGLAENEQFF.